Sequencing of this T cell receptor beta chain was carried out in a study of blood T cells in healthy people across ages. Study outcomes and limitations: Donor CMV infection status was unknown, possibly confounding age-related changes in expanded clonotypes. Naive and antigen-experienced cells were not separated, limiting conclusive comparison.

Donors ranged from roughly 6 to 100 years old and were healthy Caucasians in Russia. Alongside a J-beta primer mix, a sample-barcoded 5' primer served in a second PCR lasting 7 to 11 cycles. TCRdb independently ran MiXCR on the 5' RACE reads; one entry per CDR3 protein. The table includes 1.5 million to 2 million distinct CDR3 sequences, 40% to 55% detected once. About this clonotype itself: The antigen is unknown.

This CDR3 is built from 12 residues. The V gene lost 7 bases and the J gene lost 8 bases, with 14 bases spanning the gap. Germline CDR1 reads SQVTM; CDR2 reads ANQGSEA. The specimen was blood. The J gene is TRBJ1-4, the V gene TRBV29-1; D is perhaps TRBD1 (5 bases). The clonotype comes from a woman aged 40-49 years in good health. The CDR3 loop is CSGGAEGEKLFF. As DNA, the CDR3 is TGCAGCGGCGGGGCCGAGGGAGAAAAACTGTTTTTT.